These T cell receptor beta chains were read from a single sample in a study of shared clonotypes between healthy human individuals. Clones were sequenced by immunoSEQ multiplex PCR, and TCRdb holds only the in-frame ones, with some missing. The table includes about 2 million clones, about 94% detected once. The sample was naive CD8+ T cells sorted from blood. The receptors originated from a man in his late teens or twenties in good health. The CDR3 runs from the conserved cysteine through the conserved F or W. Each record gives: J gene, V gene, D gene, clone size, CDR3 protein, CDR3 DNA. D genes are given only for firm matches. Size values are once, few and many counts, or a class for expanded clones, and some rows have none.

j_call: TRBJ1-5
v_call: TRBV7-9
d_call: TRBD1
clone_size: NA
cdr3_aa: CASSLGQGGREPQHF
cdr3_nt: TGTGCCAGCAGCTTGGGACAGGGGGGCAGGGAGCCCCAGCATTTT

j_call: TRBJ1-5
v_call: TRBV18
d_call: TRBD1
clone_size: NA
cdr3_aa: CASSPIPGQGAYQPQHF
cdr3_nt: TGTGCCAGCTCACCAATCCCGGGACAGGGGGCTTATCAGCCCCAGCATTTT

j_call: TRBJ2-7
v_call: TRBV7-2
d_call: TRBD2
clone_size: NA
cdr3_aa: CASSRASGASSYEQYF
cdr3_nt: TGTGCCAGCAGCCGCGCGAGCGGGGCTAGCTCCTACGAGCAGTACTTC

j_call: TRBJ2-7
v_call: TRBV9
d_call: NA
clone_size: NA
cdr3_aa: CASSFGTANYEQYF
cdr3_nt: TGTGCCAGCAGTTTTGGGACGGCAAACTACGAGCAGTACTTC

j_call: TRBJ2-1
v_call: TRBV11-2
d_call: NA
clone_size: NA
cdr3_aa: CASSPTSYNEQFF
cdr3_nt: TGTGCCAGCAGCCCGACCTCCTACAATGAGCAGTTCTTC

j_call: TRBJ2-7
v_call: TRBV7-9
d_call: NA
clone_size: NA
cdr3_aa: CASSLENEYEQYF
cdr3_nt: TGTGCCAGCAGCTTAGAAAACGAATACGAGCAGTACTTC

j_call: TRBJ1-6
v_call: TRBV2
d_call: NA
clone_size: NA
cdr3_aa: CASRGTVNSPLHF
cdr3_nt: TGTGCCAGCAGGGGGACCGTTAATTCACCCCTCCACTTT

j_call: TRBJ2-1
v_call: TRBV4-2
d_call: NA
clone_size: NA
cdr3_aa: CASSHRSNEQFF
cdr3_nt: TGTGCCAGCAGCCACCGGTCCAATGAGCAGTTCTTC

j_call: TRBJ2-1
v_call: TRBV13
d_call: NA
clone_size: NA
cdr3_aa: CASSWSGSYNEQFF
cdr3_nt: TGTGCCAGCAGCTGGAGCGGTTCCTACAATGAGCAGTTCTTC

j_call: TRBJ2-7
v_call: TRBV5-1
d_call: NA
clone_size: NA
cdr3_aa: CASSFEGGPYEQYF
cdr3_nt: TGCGCCAGCAGCTTTGAGGGGGGACCTTACGAGCAGTACTTC

j_call: TRBJ2-7
v_call: TRBV4-2
d_call: NA
clone_size: NA
cdr3_aa: CASSQERGAGVIYEQYF
cdr3_nt: TGTGCCAGCAGCCAAGAAAGGGGGGCGGGAGTAATCTACGAGCAGTACTTC

j_call: TRBJ1-2
v_call: TRBV28
d_call: NA
clone_size: NA
cdr3_aa: CASSLTRLYYGYTF
cdr3_nt: TGTGCCAGCAGTTTAACCAGGCTGTACTATGGCTACACCTTC

j_call: TRBJ1-4
v_call: TRBV15
d_call: NA
clone_size: NA
cdr3_aa: CATSPREEKLFF
cdr3_nt: TGTGCCACCAGCCCCCGAGAGGAAAAACTGTTTTTT

j_call: TRBJ1-6
v_call: TRBV9
d_call: NA
clone_size: NA
cdr3_aa: CASSEGPGRGSPLHF
cdr3_nt: TGTGCCAGCAGCGAAGGGCCCGGTAGGGGTTCACCCCTCCACTTT

j_call: TRBJ2-7
v_call: TRBV7-9
d_call: NA
clone_size: NA
cdr3_aa: CASSSSHQTYEQYF
cdr3_nt: TGTGCCAGCAGCTCGTCACACCAGACCTACGAGCAGTACTTC

j_call: TRBJ1-1
v_call: TRBV5-4
d_call: TRBD1
clone_size: NA
cdr3_aa: CASSFRLQGARDTEAFF
cdr3_nt: TGTGCCAGCAGCTTCCGCCTGCAGGGGGCGAGGGACACTGAAGCTTTCTTT

j_call: TRBJ2-7
v_call: TRBV28
d_call: NA
clone_size: NA
cdr3_aa: CASSSPRSLQNYEQYF
cdr3_nt: TGTGCCAGCAGTTCGCCTCGGTCCCTTCAAAATTACGAGCAGTACTTC

j_call: TRBJ2-1
v_call: TRBV4-1
d_call: TRBD2
clone_size: NA
cdr3_aa: CASSQDGLAGDEQFF
cdr3_nt: TGCGCCAGCAGCCAAGACGGGCTAGCGGGGGATGAGCAGTTCTTC

j_call: TRBJ2-1
v_call: TRBV7-3
d_call: TRBD2
clone_size: NA
cdr3_aa: CASSSGGLEQFF
cdr3_nt: TGTGCCAGCAGCTCGGGAGGATTGGAGCAGTTCTTC

j_call: TRBJ2-7
v_call: TRBV7-2
d_call: NA
clone_size: NA
cdr3_aa: CASSLATFYEQYF
cdr3_nt: TGTGCCAGCAGCTTAGCCACATTCTACGAGCAGTACTTC

j_call: TRBJ1-2
v_call: TRBV4-1
d_call: NA
clone_size: once
cdr3_aa: CASRRIGEAGYGYTF
cdr3_nt: TGCGCCAGCAGGCGGATAGGAGAAGCTGGTTATGGCTACACCTTC

j_call: TRBJ2-2
v_call: TRBV4-1
d_call: NA
clone_size: NA
cdr3_aa: CASSQAGTTGELFF
cdr3_nt: TGCGCCAGCAGCCAAGCGGGCACCACCGGGGAGCTGTTTTTT

j_call: TRBJ2-7
v_call: TRBV19
d_call: NA
clone_size: NA
cdr3_aa: CASSTNLGGTYEQYF
cdr3_nt: TGTGCCAGTAGTACTAATCTCGGGGGAACCTACGAGCAGTACTTC

j_call: TRBJ1-4
v_call: TRBV6-6
d_call: NA
clone_size: once
cdr3_aa: CASSYLTVEKLFF
cdr3_nt: TGTGCCAGCAGTTACCTGACTGTCGAAAAACTGTTTTTT

j_call: TRBJ2-7
v_call: TRBV6-1
d_call: TRBD2
clone_size: once
cdr3_aa: CASSWGGSSYEQYF
cdr3_nt: TGTGCCAGCAGTTGGGGGGGGAGCTCCTACGAGCAGTACTTC

j_call: TRBJ1-2
v_call: TRBV29-1
d_call: NA
clone_size: NA
cdr3_aa: CSVEDLRGVGDYGYTF
cdr3_nt: TGCAGCGTTGAAGATCTGCGGGGGGTGGGTGACTATGGCTACACCTTC

j_call: TRBJ2-1
v_call: TRBV11-2
d_call: NA
clone_size: NA
cdr3_aa: CASSFRKGQTPYNEQFF
cdr3_nt: TGTGCCAGCAGCTTTCGGAAAGGGCAGACACCCTACAATGAGCAGTTCTTC

j_call: TRBJ2-2
v_call: TRBV9
d_call: NA
clone_size: NA
cdr3_aa: CASSVEDGNTGELFF
cdr3_nt: TGTGCCAGCAGCGTAGAGGACGGAAACACCGGGGAGCTGTTTTTT

j_call: TRBJ1-5
v_call: TRBV4-1
d_call: NA
clone_size: NA
cdr3_aa: CASSLGVSNQPQHF
cdr3_nt: TGCGCCAGCAGCCTAGGGGTTAGCAATCAGCCCCAGCATTTT

j_call: TRBJ2-3
v_call: TRBV4-3
d_call: NA
clone_size: NA
cdr3_aa: CASSQGGWGLASTDTQYF
cdr3_nt: TGCGCCAGCAGCCAAGGAGGTTGGGGGCTTGCTAGCACAGATACGCAGTATTTT

j_call: TRBJ1-1
v_call: TRBV19
d_call: NA
clone_size: NA
cdr3_aa: CASSIDRLAAEAFF
cdr3_nt: TGTGCCAGTAGTATAGATAGATTGGCAGCTGAAGCTTTCTTT

j_call: TRBJ2-3
v_call: TRBV9
d_call: TRBD2
clone_size: NA
cdr3_aa: CASSALAGADTQYF
cdr3_nt: TGTGCCAGCAGCGCCCTAGCGGGGGCAGATACGCAGTATTTT

j_call: TRBJ2-2
v_call: TRBV4-1
d_call: NA
clone_size: NA
cdr3_aa: CASSQERGPGTAGTGELFF
cdr3_nt: TGCGCCAGCAGCCAAGAAAGGGGGCCCGGGACAGCGGGGACCGGGGAGCTGTTTTTT

j_call: TRBJ2-3
v_call: TRBV11-2
d_call: NA
clone_size: NA
cdr3_aa: CASSLDRGAAQYF
cdr3_nt: TGTGCCAGCAGCTTAGATAGGGGGGCGGCGCAGTATTTT

j_call: TRBJ2-7
v_call: TRBV10-2
d_call: TRBD2
clone_size: NA
cdr3_aa: CASLGIQRDSYEQYF
cdr3_nt: TGCGCCAGCCTCGGGATACAGCGGGACTCCTACGAGCAGTACTTC

j_call: TRBJ2-7
v_call: TRBV29-1
d_call: TRBD2
clone_size: NA
cdr3_aa: CSVDSREGYEQYF
cdr3_nt: TGCAGCGTTGACTCGCGGGAGGGCTACGAGCAGTACTTC

j_call: TRBJ2-6
v_call: TRBV9
d_call: NA
clone_size: once
cdr3_aa: CASSDGAGGANVLTF
cdr3_nt: TGTGCCAGCAGCGACGGGGCGGGCGGGGCCAACGTCCTGACTTTC

j_call: TRBJ2-7
v_call: TRBV27
d_call: NA
clone_size: NA
cdr3_aa: CASRGYEQYF
cdr3_nt: TGTGCCAGCAGGGGATACGAGCAGTACTTC

j_call: TRBJ2-5
v_call: TRBV9
d_call: NA
clone_size: NA
cdr3_aa: CASSVTAGFVQETQYF
cdr3_nt: TGTGCCAGCAGCGTAACGGCGGGATTCGTGCAAGAGACCCAGTACTTC

j_call: TRBJ1-1
v_call: TRBV4-1
d_call: NA
clone_size: NA
cdr3_aa: CASSLVTANTEAFF
cdr3_nt: TGCGCCAGCAGCCTCGTGACAGCGAACACTGAAGCTTTCTTT

j_call: TRBJ2-7
v_call: TRBV6-6
d_call: TRBD1
clone_size: NA
cdr3_aa: CASRARDSFYEQYF
cdr3_nt: TGTGCCAGCAGGGCGAGGGACAGTTTCTACGAGCAGTACTTC

j_call: TRBJ1-1
v_call: TRBV4-1
d_call: NA
clone_size: NA
cdr3_aa: CASSQGGGTMNTEAFF
cdr3_nt: TGCGCCAGCAGCCAAGGTGGGGGAACCATGAACACTGAAGCTTTCTTT